The clone carrying this T cell receptor (beta chain) came up a few times. Antigen unknown. TCRdb processed the 5' RACE reads anew with MiXCR; each CDR3 protein has one entry. The sample holds about 220,000 distinct CDR3 sequences, approximately 7.3% seen once. The data were taken from a study of identical twins. This CDR3 contains 15 residues. V lost 1 base, J lost 0 bases, and 12 bases lay in between. Germline lookup yields CDR1 DFQATT and CDR2 SNEGSKA (reference sequence). Study-wide results and caveats: Zero-insertion analyses could be partly confounded by invariant MAIT and iNKT cells.

These data are also associated with another study on yellow fever vaccine responses in identical twins.

The sequence came from a woman aged 18-30 years in good health. The specimen sequenced was CD8+ T cells sorted from blood. This rearrangement joins TRBV20-1 to TRBJ2-5, with D perhaps TRBD2 (5 bases). The DNA for the CDR3 is TGCAGTGCTAGAGCGGCGGGCATGTACCAAGAGACCCAGTACTTC. This codes for CSARAAGMYQETQYF.